This T cell receptor (beta chain) stems from a study of blood T cells in healthy people across ages. With a J-beta primer mix and a sample-barcoded 5' primer, a second PCR ran about 6 to 11 cycles. TCRdb processed the 5' RACE reads anew with MiXCR; each CDR3 protein has one entry. The sample records 700,000 to 900,000 distinct CDR3 sequences, roughly 25% being singletons. The CDR3 runs to 14 residues. V gave up 4 bases and J gave up 6 bases, with 15 bases separating them. Germline assignment: CDR1 LGHDT and CDR2 YNNKEL (reference sequence). This sample also appeared in a second study, on T cells of mothers and their children.

V gene TRBV3-1 combines with J gene TRBJ1-2, with D maybe TRBD1 (6 bases). This TCR was recovered from a boy aged 5 to 17 in good health. Sequences were obtained from blood. DNA for the CDR3: TGTGCCAGCAGCCGCCAGGGGCAGGAGGATGGCTACACCTTC. This encodes CASSRQGQEDGYTF.